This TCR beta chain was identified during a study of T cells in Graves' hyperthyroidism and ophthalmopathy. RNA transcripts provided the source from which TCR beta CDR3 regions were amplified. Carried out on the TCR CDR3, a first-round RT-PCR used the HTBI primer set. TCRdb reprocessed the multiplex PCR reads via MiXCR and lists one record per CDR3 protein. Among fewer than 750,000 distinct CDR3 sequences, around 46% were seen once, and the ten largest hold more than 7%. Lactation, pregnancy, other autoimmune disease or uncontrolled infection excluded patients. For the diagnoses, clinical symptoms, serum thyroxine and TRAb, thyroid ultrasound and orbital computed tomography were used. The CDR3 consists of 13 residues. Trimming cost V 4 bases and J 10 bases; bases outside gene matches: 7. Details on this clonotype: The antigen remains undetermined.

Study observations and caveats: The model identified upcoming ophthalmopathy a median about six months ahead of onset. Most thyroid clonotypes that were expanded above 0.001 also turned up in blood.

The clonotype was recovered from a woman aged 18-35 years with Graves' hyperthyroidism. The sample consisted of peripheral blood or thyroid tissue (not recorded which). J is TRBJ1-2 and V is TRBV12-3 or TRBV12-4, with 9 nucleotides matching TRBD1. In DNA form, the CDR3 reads TGTGCCAGCAGTTCGGGACAGGGAAACTACTACACCTTC. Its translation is CASSSGQGNYYTF.